Below, 16 T cell receptor beta chains from the same sample are listed, as sequenced in a study of identical twins. MiXCR, applied by TCRdb to the 5' RACE reads, yields one record per CDR3 protein. Of about 700,000 distinct CDR3 sequences detected, less than 10% appear once; the ten largest clones hold more than 0.75%. These same data were also listed under a study on yellow fever vaccine responses in identical twins.

Sequenced sample: PBMCs. These receptors were taken from a woman younger than 35 in good health.

The chain links TRBV3-1 to TRBJ2-2, with D unresolved. V gave up 0 bases and J gave up 6 bases, with 14 bases separating them. The germline gives CDR1 LGHDT, CDR2 YNNKEL (reference sequence). The CDR3 length is 16 residues. The CDR3 loop reads CASSQDPLGSPGELFF. The DNA of the CDR3 is TGTGCCAGCAGCCAAGATCCATTGGGTTCCCCCGGGGAGCTGTTTTTT.

This clonotype was seen a handful of times. CDR3: CASSYSGQGGANVLTF. CDR3 in DNA: TGTGCCAGCAGTTACTCGGGGCAGGGGGGGGCCAACGTCCTGACTTTC. The gene calls are TRBV6-5 and TRBJ2-6; possible D gene TRBD1, 6 bases. This CDR3 contains 16 residues. From germline, CDR1 is MNHEY and CDR2 SVGAGI. V lost 0 bases, J lost 4 bases, and 10 bases lay in between.

CDR3 sequence reads: CASRGGQLLAKNIQYF. Written as DNA, the CDR3 is TGTGCCAGCAGGGGGGGACAGCTACTAGCCAAAAACATTCAGTACTTC. This sequence joins TRBV12-3 or TRBV12-4 and TRBJ2-4, with D possibly TRBD1 on 7 matching bases. The V and J ends lost 6 bases and 0 bases respectively, with 15 bases between them. This CDR3 is built from 16 residues.

The CDR3 DNA reads TGTGCCAGCAGTTCCCCCTCTCTAGCGGGAGGGCCGAACACAGATACGCAGTATTTT. Protein: CASSSPSLAGGPNTDTQYF. The rearrangement links TRBV6-5 to TRBJ2-3; 12 nucleotides line up with TRBD2. The V and J ends lost 4 bases and 2 bases, in that order; junction bases with no gene match: 13. CDR3 size: 19 residues. CDR1 and CDR2 (germline): MNHEY, SVGAGI.

This chain links TRBV4-2 with TRBJ2-1; D is possibly TRBD2 (6 bases). Trimming left V 3 bases short and J 7 bases short, with 13 bases between. The CDR3 is 14 residues long. Germline values: CDR1 LGHNA, CDR2 YNFKEQ. CDR3 sequence: CASSHGGGANEQFF. In nucleotides, the CDR3 is TGTGCCAGCAGCCACGGGGGAGGCGCGAATGAGCAGTTCTTC.

This clonotype has ten or more counts. The V call is TRBV12-3 or TRBV12-4, the J call TRBJ1-4, with 9 bases identical to TRBD1. The CDR3 covers 14 residues. V gave up 6 bases and J gave up 5 bases; unmatched junction bases: 4. This CDR3 is CASRRGTGNEKLFF. CDR3 nucleotide sequence: TGTGCCAGCAGACGCGGGACAGGGAATGAAAAACTGTTTTTT.

The chain is built from TRBV4-3 and TRBJ2-7, with D tentatively TRBD1 or TRBD2 (5 bases each). Germline assignment: CDR1 LGHNA and CDR2 YSLEER. With 0 bases removed from V and 4 bases from J, the gap between germline ends came to 16 bases. This CDR3 comprises 16 residues. The CDR3 loop is CASSQDQTGTWYEQYF. CDR3 nucleotide sequence: TGCGCCAGCAGCCAAGATCAGACCGGGACCTGGTACGAGCAGTACTTC.

V and J are TRBV5-6 and TRBJ1-1; the D is unclear. In germline, CDR1 is SGHDT, CDR2 YYEEEE. The V end lost 4 bases, the J end lost 3 bases, and 13 bases lay between the germline ends. The CDR3 totals 14 residues. CDR3 in DNA: TGTGCCAGCAGCGGATCCAGCACCGACACTGAAGCTTTCTTT. This codes for CASSGSSTDTEAFF. The full variable domain, in which reference TRBV5-6 and TRBJ1-1 provide the parts outside the CDR3, is DAGVTQSPTHLIKTRGQQVTLRCSPKSGHDTVSWYQQALGQGPQFIFQYYEEEERQRGNFPDRFSGHQFPNYSSELNVNALLLGDSALYLCASSGSSTDTEAFFGQGTRLTVV.

The CDR3 DNA reads as TGTGCCATCAGTCCCGGGACAGGGGACTACGAGCAGTACTTC. The encoded protein is CAISPGTGDYEQYF. The gene calls are TRBV10-3 and TRBJ2-7; 10 nucleotides line up with TRBD1. Germline CDR1 ENHRY, CDR2 SYGVKD. V dropped 5 bases and J dropped 3; count of bases not matched to a gene: 4. The CDR3 sequence is 14 residues long.

The rearrangement joins TRBV7-9 to TRBJ2-7; D is possibly TRBD2 (5 bases). Germline values: CDR1 SEHNR, CDR2 FQNEAQ (reference sequence). Between the trimmed V and J ends, which lost 1 base and 7 bases, there was a span of 11 bases. This CDR3 comprises 13 residues. The DNA for the CDR3 is TGTGCCAGCAGCTTAGTTCCCGGGGATGAGCAGTACTTC. Encoded protein: CASSLVPGDEQYF.

Ten or more counts support this clonotype. The V and J genes are TRBV5-1 and TRBJ2-3, with 9 nucleotides matching TRBD2. V lost 2 bases and J lost 5; bases outside the gene matches: 3. This CDR3 has 14 amino acids. Germline loops: CDR1 SGHRS, CDR2 YFSETQ. The CDR3 sequence: CASSLAGGQDTQYF. In DNA form, the CDR3 reads TGCGCCAGCAGCTTAGCGGGGGGACAAGATACGCAGTATTTT.

About this clonotype: At one of its ends the junction is not consistent with the germline gene, which may arise from a read error. This sequence joins TRBV20-1 and TRBJ2-7; 14 nucleotides agree with TRBD2. Germline lookup yields CDR1 DFQATT and CDR2 SNEGSKA (reference sequence). This CDR3 comprises 12 residues. The CDR3 region has the DNA TGCAGTGCTAGAGGGGGACTAGCGGGGGTTAAGTTC. It encodes CSARGGLAGVKF.

Only a few counts were recorded for this clonotype. The chain employs TRBV28 and TRBJ2-2; D is undetermined. The CDR3 covers 14 residues. Germline lookup yields CDR1 MDHEN and CDR2 SYDVKM. The V end was cut by 3 bases, the J end by 5 bases, with 10 bases between. The CDR3 nucleotides are TGTGCCAGCAGTTTCGGAAGCCTGACCGGGGAGCTGTTTTTT. Translated: CASSFGSLTGELFF.

This clonotype was seen only a few times. The chain carries TRBV14 and TRBJ2-2; 7 bases agree with TRBD2. Germline lookup yields CDR1 SGHDN and CDR2 FVKESK. The CDR3 runs 15 residues. V lost 1 base and J lost 4; bases outside the gene matches: 3. In nucleotides, the CDR3 is TGTGCCAGCAGCCAAGCGTCTAGCGGCACCGGGGAGCTGTTTTTT. As protein: CASSQASSGTGELFF.

The sample holds a few counts of this clonotype. The J gene is TRBJ2-7, the V gene TRBV4-2; D may be TRBD2 (5 bases). The CDR3 is 14 residues long. Germline CDR1 is LGHNA and CDR2 is YNFKEQ. Trimming removed 1 base from V and 2 bases from J, with 9 bases in between. CDR3 amino acids: CASSQVIGAYEQYF. CDR3 in DNA: TGTGCCAGCAGCCAAGTGATCGGGGCCTACGAGCAGTACTTC.

V gene TRBV7-6 combines with J gene TRBJ2-3; 7 nucleotides align to TRBD1. The CDR3 runs to 14 residues. Germline values: CDR1 SGHVS, CDR2 FNYEAQ. The ends lost 4 bases at V and 3 bases at J; junction bases unmatched: 4. CDR3 bases: TGTGCCAGCAGCTCAGGACAGGCGACAGATACGCAGTATTTT. This gives the protein CASSSGQATDTQYF. Looking up the rest from reference TRBV7-6 and TRBJ2-3 gives the full variable domain: GAGVSQSPRYKVTKRGQDVALRCDPISGHVSLYWYRQALGQGPEFLTYFNYEAQQDKSGLPNDRFSAERPEGSISTLTIQRTEQRDSAMYRCASSSGQATDTQYFGPGTRLTVL.